The clone carrying this T cell receptor beta chain was picked up a small number of times. Its antigen is currently unknown. Incorporated into the TCR beta cDNA libraries were unique molecular identifiers, which served to reduce PCR and sequencing biases. With roughly 1 to 10 million T cells as the source, 500,000 to 650,000 cDNA molecules resulted. MiXCR, run by TCRdb on the PCR reads, gives a single entry per CDR3 protein. This sample yields about 260,000 distinct CDR3 sequences, of which 30% to 45% are seen a single time; around 4.8% belongs to the top ten. This CDR3 region has 17 residues. Trimming took 5 bases from V and 4 from J, leaving 23 bases between them. This sample is drawn from a study of post-analysis software for immune sequencing data. For the study at large: Progressive-relapsing, secondary progressive and relapsing-remitting multiple sclerosis were among the disease courses included.

Study-wide findings and caveats: F-measure co-clustering was strong for batch-matched samples. Controls showed lower frequencies than patients for five TRBV segments, and TRBV5-6, TRBV5-1 and TRBV20-1 were among these. Multiple sclerosis patients had significantly lower normalized Chao1 diversity than controls.

The chain has TRBV12-3 or TRBV12-4 and TRBJ1-1; D is unclear. This clonotype was obtained from a girl under 18 with multiple sclerosis. The sample consisted of blood. CDR3 nucleotide sequence: TGTGCCAGCAGTGGCGCGTTGCTTTGGGCGGAGACCACTGAAGCTTTCTTT. Its protein product is CASSGALLWAETTEAFF.